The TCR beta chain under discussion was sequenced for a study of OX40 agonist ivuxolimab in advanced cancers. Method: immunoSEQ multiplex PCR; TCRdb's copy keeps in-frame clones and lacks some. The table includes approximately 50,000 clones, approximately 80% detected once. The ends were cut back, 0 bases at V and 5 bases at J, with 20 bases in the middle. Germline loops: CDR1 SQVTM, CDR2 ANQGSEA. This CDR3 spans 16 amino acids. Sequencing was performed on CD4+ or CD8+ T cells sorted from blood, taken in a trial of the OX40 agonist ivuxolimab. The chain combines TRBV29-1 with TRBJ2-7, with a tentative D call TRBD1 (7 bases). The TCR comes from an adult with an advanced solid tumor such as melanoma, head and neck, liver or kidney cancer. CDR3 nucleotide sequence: TGCAGCGTTGAAGACCCCCTCCAGCAGGGGGGCAACGAGCAGTACTTC. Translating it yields CSVEDPLQQGGNEQYF.